A selection of T cell receptor beta chains follows, all from one sample in a study of monozygotic twins with inflammatory bowel disease. TCRdb re-called the 5' RACE reads and shows each CDR3 protein once, DNA omitted. The listing contains some 400,000 distinct CDR3 sequences. Sequenced: blood. Receptor source: a human donor with ulcerative colitis or Crohn's disease, or a healthy co-twin of an affected twin (not recorded which). CDR3s include the opening cysteine and the closing phenylalanine or tryptophan. The order of the fields is J gene, V gene, clone size, CDR3 protein. Size values are once, few and many counts, or a class for expanded clones, and some rows have none.

TRBJ2-7 TRBV7-2 . CASSLTQQYEQYF
TRBJ2-7 TRBV20-1 . CSASPSGTTYEQYF
TRBJ1-6 TRBV7-6 . CASSLGQTGNSPLHF
TRBJ2-3 TRBV7-6 . CASSLWTSGGADTQYF
TRBJ1-1 TRBV5-1 . CASSLGWGQVNTEAFF
TRBJ2-3 TRBV28 . CASMEQGADTQYF
TRBJ2-2 TRBV12-3/TRBV12-4 . CASSLGLQPQTGELFF
TRBJ2-2 TRBV4-2 . CASSQRTSGSGGTGELFF
TRBJ2-7 TRBV9 . CASSVSGLPSYEQYF
TRBJ2-2 TRBV5-1 . CASSGTGSTGELFF
TRBJ2-1 TRBV6-1 . CASSPQGPQLYNEQFF
TRBJ1-4 TRBV9 . CASSVQGGTNEKLFF
TRBJ1-1 TRBV4-1 . CASRPGRAENLNTEAFF
TRBJ1-2 TRBV2 . CASKRTGDYYGYTF
TRBJ2-1 TRBV7-2 . CATHNSGSYNEQFF
TRBJ1-5 TRBV7-6 . CASSLSSGNAQPQHF
TRBJ1-4 TRBV4-1 . CASSQEGTARVFF
TRBJ2-3 TRBV9 . CASSVFPHTDTQYF
TRBJ1-2 TRBV20-1 . CSARDRQEKSYGYTF
TRBJ1-5 TRBV19 . CASSLVNSNQPQHF
TRBJ1-5 TRBV7-2 . CASSLAPGQADQPQHF
TRBJ2-7 TRBV20-1 . CSAMGQTYEQYF
TRBJ2-3 TRBV24-1 . CATSDRRGPDTQYF
TRBJ1-1 TRBV18 . CASSATSGGNTEAFF
TRBJ2-5 TRBV5-6 . CASSLTGTGNEAQYF
TRBJ2-1 TRBV28 . CASSSGTPPYNEQFF
TRBJ2-2 TRBV7-2 . CASSRDRGTSTGELFF
TRBJ2-2 TRBV3-1 . CASSPGTGPTRDTGELFF
TRBJ1-1 TRBV5-1 . CASHRDNDNEAFF
TRBJ2-3 TRBV20-1 . CSALAGTGGTDTQYF
TRBJ2-2 TRBV7-2 . CASRGTGTTGELFF
TRBJ2-2 TRBV29-1 . CSVVQSSGPGTGELFF
TRBJ2-5 TRBV7-9 . CASSLPGTGKETQYF
TRBJ2-7 TRBV5-1 medium-sized CASSLEAGSYEQYF
TRBJ1-5 TRBV7-2 . CASSTTALTGIVGLAGNQPQHF
TRBJ2-1 TRBV28 . CEVGGKSWSGEQFF
TRBJ1-1 TRBV7-8 . CASSLAHESSGAFF
TRBJ1-1 TRBV20-1 . CSAREVGTEAFF